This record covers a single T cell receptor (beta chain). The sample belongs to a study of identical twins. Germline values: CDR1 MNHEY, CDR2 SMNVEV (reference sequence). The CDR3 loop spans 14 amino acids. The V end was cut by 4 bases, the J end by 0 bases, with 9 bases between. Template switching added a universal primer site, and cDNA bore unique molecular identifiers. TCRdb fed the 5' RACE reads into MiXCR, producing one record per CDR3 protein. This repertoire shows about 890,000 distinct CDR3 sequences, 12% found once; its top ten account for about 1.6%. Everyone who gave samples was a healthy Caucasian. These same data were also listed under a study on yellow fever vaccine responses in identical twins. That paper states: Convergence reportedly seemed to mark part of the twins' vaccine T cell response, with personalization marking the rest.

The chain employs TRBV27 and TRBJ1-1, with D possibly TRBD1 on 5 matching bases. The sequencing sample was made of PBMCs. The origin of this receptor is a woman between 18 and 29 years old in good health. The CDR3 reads CASSSQALNTEAFF. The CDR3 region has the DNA TGTGCCAGCAGTTCACAGGCCCTGAACACTGAAGCTTTCTTT.